The text below deals with one T cell receptor (beta chain). In its sample, this clone was seen a few times. Which antigen it targets is not known. Base qualities are not at hand, and no much larger clone is one base apart. The data derive from a study of Ad26.COV2.S vaccination and SARS-CoV-2 variants (dated by TCRdb to the early 2020s). For context, the study as a whole: Donors in the vaccine arm were drawn from COV1001, a phase I-IIa trial of Ad26.COV2.S in healthy adults that was multicentre, randomized, double-blind and placebo-controlled. Ad26.COV2.S was administered intramuscularly at 5 x 10^10 or 1 x 10^11 viral particles, either as a single shot or as two shots given 56 days apart. The specificity and breadth of SARS-CoV-2-reactive T cell receptors after Ad26.COV2.S vaccination were assessed by TCRbeta repertoire sequencing. A total of around 32 samples were included in the TCR-sequenced set, comprising around 19 Ad26.COV2.S vaccine recipients, 5 placebo recipients and 8 SARS-CoV-2 convalescent individuals. Trial participants were randomized into five groups of five: low-dose or high-dose Ad26.COV2.S given once or twice, or placebo on both occasions. Blinding of investigators to trial group allocation was maintained during experiments and outcome assessment.

TCRbeta CDR3 regions were sequenced with the immunoSEQ Assay. After extraction, genomic DNA underwent amplification by bias-controlled multiplex PCR, followed by high-throughput sequencing. Per the authors' processing: To quantify the absolute abundance of each unique TCRbeta CDR3 region, sequences were collapsed and filtered. T cell fraction was estimated by normalizing TCRbeta template counts to usable DNA, which was measured by amplifying reference genes present in all nucleated cells. Repertoire TCRs were annotated as SARS-CoV-2-specific by exact matching of V gene, CDR3 amino acid sequence and J gene to a known reactive TCR set. The reference SARS-CoV-2 TCR set was obtained from MIRA and was filtered for enrichment in COVID-19-positive ImmuneCODE repertoires, whereby public or cross-reactive TCRs were removed. Using the MIRA antigens, annotated TCRs were further analysed by specific ORF or by position within an ORF. Breadth was defined as the number of annotated unique rearrangements divided by the total number of unique productive rearrangements, and depth was defined as the summed frequency of the annotated unique rearrangements. Group comparisons of TCR breadth used two-sided Wilcoxon rank-sum tests. As stored in TCRdb, this immuneACCESS dataset retains in-frame rearrangements with V and J assigned. A fraction of the clones does not appear; measured against another copy, unresolved V genes explain less than half of the discrepancy, and the remainder lacks a known reason. That table is the source of V, J and clone size, and D and trimming were worked out from the DNA. The sample table holds some 410,000 clones, of which approximately 90% were seen once. The ten largest clones take up 1.5% to 2% of the sample.

V is pared back by 3 bases and J by 6 bases, with 14 bases lying between the germline termini. The germline V gene (reference sequence) specifies DFQATT as CDR1 and SNEGSKA as CDR2. Reading from cysteine to phenylalanine, the CDR3 counts 13 amino acids. Just the 39-base CDR3 DNA is kept, in frame starting at base 1. Study-wide conclusions, independent of this receptor: Higher spike-specific TCR breadth was observed in Ad26.COV2.S recipients than in placebo recipients (P = 0.0014). Comparable non-spike TCR breadth was observed between vaccine and placebo recipients, consistent with only spike being contained in the vaccine. According to the authors, total T cell responses may have been underestimated by the TCR breadth and depth analyses. Comparing responses between vaccine doses or regimens was not something the study was powered to do. Substantial breadth of spike-specific CD8+ and CD4+ T cell responses was reported after vaccination.

What the treatment or condition label conveys for this sample: roughly 19 received Ad26.COV2.S at low or high dose, single or two shots; a few received placebo; per-sample allocation not given. Repertoires of vaccine and placebo recipients were sequenced from samples collected on day 63 after the first injection. In Cohort 1b, about two dozen adults aged 18-55 years were enrolled at a single site in Boston, USA, between 29 July and 7 August 2020. Ad26.COV2.S was a replication-incompetent adenovirus type 26 vector that expressed a prefusion-stabilized SARS-CoV-2 spike protein derived from the original Wuhan strain.

The sample was peripheral blood, taken in a trial of Ad26.COV2.S vaccine versus placebo. The rearranged segments are TRBV20-1 and TRBJ1-1; the D segment could be TRBD1, given 5 matching bases. The clonotype was recovered from a person aged 18 to 59 who received the Ad26.COV2.S COVID-19 vaccine or a placebo. The DNA reads TGCAGTGCTAGTGGGGGGGTGAAACCTGAAGCTTTCTTT. This translates into CSASGGVKPEAFF.